This TCR beta chain stems from a study of T cells of healthy individuals. One entry per CDR3 protein, called by TCRdb with MiXCR from the 5' RACE reads. The sample shows 65,000 to 95,000 distinct CDR3 sequences, about 5.5% of them seen only once. The CDR3 totals 14 residues. Per the germline V gene, CDR1 is SGHTA and CDR2 is FQGTGA. V was cut by 1 base and J by 5 bases, with 9 bases left in between. This clonotype was detected many times. The TCR sequence derives from a female donor in good health. The chain carries TRBV7-3 and TRBJ2-1; D unclear. The CDR3 coding sequence is TGTGCCAGCAGCTTAAATCCTAGTGACAATGAGCAGTTCTTC. Its translation: CASSLNPSDNEQFF. The full variable domain, in which reference TRBV7-3 and TRBJ2-1 provide the parts outside the CDR3, is GAGVSQTPSNKVTEKGKYVELRCDPISGHTALYWYRQSLGQGPEFLIYFQGTGAADDSGLPNDRFFAVRPEGSVSTLKIQRTERGDSAVYLCASSLNPSDNEQFFGPGTRLTVL.